The 21 T cell receptor beta chains below all came from one sample that was sequenced in a study of blood T cells in healthy people across ages. A second roughly 6 to 12 cycle PCR used barcoded and J-beta primers. TCRdb fed the 5' RACE reads into MiXCR, producing one record per CDR3 protein. Among under 850,000 distinct CDR3 sequences listed, around 36% were seen once. Input material: blood. These receptors were obtained from a man between 18 and 29 years old in good health.

This clonotype showed up many times. V and J are TRBV24-1 and TRBJ2-5; 7 bases line up with TRBD1. The CDR3 runs to 15 residues. Germline V gives CDR1 KGHDR, CDR2 SFDVKD. Germline trimming cut 2 bases from V and 1 base from J; bases unmatched to any gene: 3. This CDR3 is CATSDSRDSQETQYF. CDR3 coding DNA: TGTGCCACCAGTGATTCCCGGGACAGCCAAGAGACCCAGTACTTC.

The J gene is TRBJ1-6, the V gene TRBV7-2, with 8 bases identical to TRBD1. After removal of 5 bases from V and 10 bases from J, the junction contained 19 bases not matched to a gene. The CDR3 runs to 18 residues. The germline V gene has CDR1 SGHTA and CDR2 FQGNSA. Here the CDR3 DNA reads TGTGCCAGCAGCCTGACAGGGGCCCGGCCGGCTGGAAAGTCACCCCTCCACTTT. Protein sequence: CASSLTGARPAGKSPLHF.

The J gene is TRBJ2-2, the V gene TRBV4-1; D not certain. Germline V gene data show CDR1 as MGHRA and CDR2 as YSYEKL. The CDR3 is 16 residues long. Trimming removed 1 base at V and 5 bases at J, with 14 bases between. In DNA form, the CDR3 reads TGCGCCAGCAGCCAAGTTTATGGGAAACTAACCGGGGAGCTGTTTTTT. The encoded protein is CASSQVYGKLTGELFF.

This clonotype was counted between two and nine times. The genes are TRBV29-1 and TRBJ1-2, with a possible D match to TRBD1 (5 bases). The CDR3 extends over 12 amino acids. Germline CDR1 SQVTM, CDR2 ANQGSEA. V lost 7 bases to trimming and J lost 4 bases, with 13 bases between them. In nucleotides, the CDR3 is TGCAGCGGACATACAGGCGCCTATGGCTACACCTTC. This translates into CSGHTGAYGYTF.

The chain has TRBV20-1 and TRBJ2-5, with 8 nucleotides matching TRBD1. The better agreement between TRBJ2-1 and the DNA end casts doubt on the J call. The CDR3 is 14 amino acids. Germline V lookup: CDR1 DFQATT, CDR2 SNEGSKA (reference sequence). The CDR3 DNA sequence: TGCAGTGCTAGCCAGGGGGCGAGGCAAGAGACCCAGTTCTTC. Translation gives CSASQGARQETQFF.

A single count supports this clonotype. J is TRBJ2-5 and V is TRBV9, with D tentatively TRBD1 (6 bases). Trimming shortened V by 3 bases and J by 6 bases, and 18 bases separated the two germline ends. This CDR3 comprises 15 residues. Germline V CDR1 and CDR2: SGDLS, YYNGEE. DNA of the CDR3: TGTGCCAGCAGCGAGGTAGAGACAGGCGGTAAGACCCAGTACTTC. Its translation: CASSEVETGGKTQYF.

V and J are TRBV7-9 and TRBJ1-5; the match to TRBD1 covers 7 bases. The CDR3 sequence is 16 residues long. The V segment lost 5 bases and the J segment 2 bases; nucleotides outside the gene matches: 9. The V gene's germline CDR1 is SEHNR and CDR2 FQNEAQ (reference sequence). The DNA for the CDR3 is TGTGCCAGCAGCCCCACTACAGGGGCAGGCAATCAGCCCCAGCATTTT. Protein: CASSPTTGAGNQPQHF.

The sample holds a few counts of this clonotype. The CDR3 is CASSQTGVHTEAFF. The DNA of the CDR3 is TGTGCCAGCAGCCAGACAGGGGTGCACACTGAAGCTTTCTTT. The chain combines TRBV3-1 with TRBJ1-1; 8 bases line up with TRBD1. Germline V gene data show CDR1 as LGHDT and CDR2 as YNNKEL (reference sequence). The CDR3 has 14 amino acids. V shed 3 bases, J shed 3 bases, and the junction held 3 bases outside the gene matches.

The chain has TRBV6-2 or TRBV6-3 and TRBJ1-5; a possible D gene is TRBD1 (6 bases). The germline V gene has CDR1 MNHEY and CDR2 SVGEGT. This CDR3 has 17 amino acids. V gave up 5 bases and J gave up 1 base, with 18 bases separating them. CDR3 sequence: CASSHIMDSFSNQPQHF. Here the CDR3 DNA reads TGTGCCAGCAGTCATATAATGGACAGCTTCAGCAATCAGCCCCAGCATTTT.

This clonotype was counted between two and nine times. The rearrangement uses TRBV2 and TRBJ2-3; 14 nucleotides line up with TRBD2. V shed 5 bases, J shed 6 bases, and the junction held 13 bases outside the gene matches. Germline values: CDR1 SNHLY, CDR2 FYNNEI. The CDR3 loop spans 18 amino acids. The CDR3 is CASSFTRLAGGPGDTQYF. CDR3 DNA sequence: TGTGCCAGCAGTTTTACGAGACTAGCGGGGGGGCCCGGTGATACGCAGTATTTT.

The V gene is TRBV6-6, the J gene TRBJ1-4; the D gene is possibly TRBD1 (5 bases). V lost 6 bases to trimming and J lost 14 bases, with 25 bases between them. The germline CDR1 and CDR2 sequences are MNHNY and SVGAGI (reference sequence). This CDR3 has 15 residues. For the CDR3, the DNA is TGTGCCAGCAGCAACGGCGGGGGGACCCCCATCATCCTGTTTTTT. Translated, it gives CASSNGGGTPIILFF.

This clonotype has ten or more counts. V gene TRBV6-6 combines with J gene TRBJ2-5; a weak D match, TRBD2 (5 bases). Trimming cost V 5 bases and J 3 bases, with 16 bases left between them. CDR1 is MNHNY and CDR2 is SVGAGI in the germline V gene (reference sequence). The CDR3 has 15 residues. For the CDR3, the DNA is TGTGCCAGCAGTCGCCCATCATCCGGGGAAGAGACCCAGTACTTC. It is translated as CASSRPSSGEETQYF.

This clonotype has at least ten counts. The chain combines TRBV29-1 with TRBJ2-7, with 10 bases identical to TRBD1. V shed 3 bases, J shed 2 bases, and the junction held 7 bases outside the gene matches. Germline lookup yields CDR1 SQVTM and CDR2 ANQGSEA. This CDR3 contains 15 residues. The CDR3 here is CSVEPLDRGAYEQYF. The CDR3 bases are TGCAGCGTTGAGCCCTTGGACAGGGGGGCCTACGAGCAGTACTTC.

The V gene is TRBV7-9, the J gene TRBJ1-2; no clear D. This CDR3 has 15 residues. V was shortened by 1 base and J by 2 bases, with 11 bases between the two germline ends. Germline V gives CDR1 SEHNR, CDR2 FQNEAQ (reference sequence). The CDR3 loop reads CASSLGADGNYGYTF. The CDR3, as DNA: TGTGCCAGCAGCTTAGGTGCGGATGGGAACTATGGCTACACCTTC.

This clonotype showed up just a few times. This chain links TRBV12-3 or TRBV12-4 with TRBJ1-5; D gene ambiguous. This CDR3 contains 13 residues. Trimming shortened V by 3 bases and J by 8 bases, and 11 bases separated the two germline ends. The CDR3 protein is CASSLIDGEPQHF. The DNA of the CDR3 is TGTGCCAGCAGTTTGATTGATGGGGAGCCCCAGCATTTT.

This clonotype was detected a few times. This sequence joins TRBV5-1 and TRBJ2-3; D unresolved. The germline V and J ends were trimmed by 1 base and 3 bases, with 12 bases remaining between them. The CDR3 loop spans 15 amino acids. Germline loops: CDR1 SGHRS, CDR2 YFSETQ. The CDR3 sequence: CASSLKARRTDTQYF. The CDR3 bases are TGCGCCAGCAGCTTGAAGGCTAGAAGGACAGATACGCAGTATTTT.

The chain has TRBV6-2 or TRBV6-3 and TRBJ1-5; D remains ambiguous. The CDR3 spans 14 residues. Germline CDR1 MNHEY, CDR2 SVGEGT. The V and J ends lost 0 bases and 3 bases respectively, with 6 bases between them. The CDR3 DNA follows: TGTGCCAGCAGTTACTCAGGGTTCAATCAGCCCCAGCATTTT. The encoded protein is CASSYSGFNQPQHF.

This clonotype was seen only a few times. This rearrangement joins TRBV7-9 to TRBJ2-3; no clear D gene. Germline V CDR1 and CDR2: SEHNR, FQNEAQ (reference sequence). CDR3 size: 15 residues. Trimming took off 7 bases at V and 0 bases at J, with 14 bases between the two ends. The CDR3 loop is CASTPGFSSTDTQYF. CDR3 DNA sequence: TGTGCCAGCACCCCAGGATTTTCAAGCACAGATACGCAGTATTTT.

Comment on this clonotype: At one end, the junction sequence differs from germline, possibly due to a read error. This chain links TRBV12-3 or TRBV12-4 with TRBJ2-5; D might be TRBD1 (6 bases). The CDR3 runs to 15 residues. Here the CDR3 DNA reads TGTGCCAGCAGTTTCAGGGGTGGAATTCAAGCGACCCAGTACTTC. Residues: CASSFRGGIQATQYF.

This clonotype was recorded a few times. The chain is built from TRBV15 and TRBJ1-5; possibly TRBD1 for D (6 bases). The length of the CDR3 is 15 residues. The V and J ends lost 5 bases and 3 bases respectively, with 14 bases between them. Germline CDR1 reads LNHNV; CDR2 reads YYDKDF (reference sequence). The CDR3 sequence is CATSRRTVTNQPQHF. CDR3 bases: TGTGCCACCAGCCGGAGGACAGTCACCAATCAGCCCCAGCATTTT.

This clonotype was recorded many times. The chain employs TRBV12-3 or TRBV12-4 and TRBJ2-1; tentatively, D is TRBD1 or TRBD2 (5 bases each). The CDR3 contains 14 residues. Trimming took off 7 bases at V and 9 bases at J, with 19 bases between the two ends. The CDR3 coding sequence is TGTGCCAGCACCGCTATCCGGGTCGGGGCTGAGCAGTTCTTC. It translates to CASTAIRVGAEQFF.